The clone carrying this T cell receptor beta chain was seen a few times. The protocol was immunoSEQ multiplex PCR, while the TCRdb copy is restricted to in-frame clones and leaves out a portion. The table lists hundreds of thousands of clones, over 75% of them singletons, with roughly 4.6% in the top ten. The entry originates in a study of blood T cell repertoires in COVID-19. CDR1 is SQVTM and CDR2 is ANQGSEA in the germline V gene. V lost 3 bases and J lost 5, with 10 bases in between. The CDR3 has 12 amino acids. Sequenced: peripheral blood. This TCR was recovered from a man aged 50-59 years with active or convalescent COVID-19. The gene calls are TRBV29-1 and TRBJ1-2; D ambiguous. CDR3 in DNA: TGCAGCGTTGAGTATGTGACATATGGCTACACCTTC. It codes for CSVEYVTYGYTF.